Sequencing of this TCR beta chain was carried out in a study of response to subunit inactivated influenza vaccine. One entry per CDR3 protein results from TCRdb running MiXCR on the RT-PCR reads. The table lists 300,000 to 350,000 distinct CDR3 sequences, approximately 20% of them singletons. The CDR3 length is 17 residues. Germline CDR1 reads LGHNA; CDR2 reads YSLEER. The V gene lost 4 bases and the J gene lost 0 bases, with 16 bases spanning the gap. The source was PBMCs from blood, collected less than 22 months after vaccination. The receptor's source is a man in his fifties or sixties who received an inactivated influenza vaccine. The V and J genes are TRBV4-3 and TRBJ1-3, with D tentatively TRBD1 (5 bases). CDR3 residues: CASSLISQGLSGNTIYF. The CDR3 DNA is TGCGCCAGCAGCCTAATTAGCCAGGGACTCTCTGGAAACACCATATATTTT.